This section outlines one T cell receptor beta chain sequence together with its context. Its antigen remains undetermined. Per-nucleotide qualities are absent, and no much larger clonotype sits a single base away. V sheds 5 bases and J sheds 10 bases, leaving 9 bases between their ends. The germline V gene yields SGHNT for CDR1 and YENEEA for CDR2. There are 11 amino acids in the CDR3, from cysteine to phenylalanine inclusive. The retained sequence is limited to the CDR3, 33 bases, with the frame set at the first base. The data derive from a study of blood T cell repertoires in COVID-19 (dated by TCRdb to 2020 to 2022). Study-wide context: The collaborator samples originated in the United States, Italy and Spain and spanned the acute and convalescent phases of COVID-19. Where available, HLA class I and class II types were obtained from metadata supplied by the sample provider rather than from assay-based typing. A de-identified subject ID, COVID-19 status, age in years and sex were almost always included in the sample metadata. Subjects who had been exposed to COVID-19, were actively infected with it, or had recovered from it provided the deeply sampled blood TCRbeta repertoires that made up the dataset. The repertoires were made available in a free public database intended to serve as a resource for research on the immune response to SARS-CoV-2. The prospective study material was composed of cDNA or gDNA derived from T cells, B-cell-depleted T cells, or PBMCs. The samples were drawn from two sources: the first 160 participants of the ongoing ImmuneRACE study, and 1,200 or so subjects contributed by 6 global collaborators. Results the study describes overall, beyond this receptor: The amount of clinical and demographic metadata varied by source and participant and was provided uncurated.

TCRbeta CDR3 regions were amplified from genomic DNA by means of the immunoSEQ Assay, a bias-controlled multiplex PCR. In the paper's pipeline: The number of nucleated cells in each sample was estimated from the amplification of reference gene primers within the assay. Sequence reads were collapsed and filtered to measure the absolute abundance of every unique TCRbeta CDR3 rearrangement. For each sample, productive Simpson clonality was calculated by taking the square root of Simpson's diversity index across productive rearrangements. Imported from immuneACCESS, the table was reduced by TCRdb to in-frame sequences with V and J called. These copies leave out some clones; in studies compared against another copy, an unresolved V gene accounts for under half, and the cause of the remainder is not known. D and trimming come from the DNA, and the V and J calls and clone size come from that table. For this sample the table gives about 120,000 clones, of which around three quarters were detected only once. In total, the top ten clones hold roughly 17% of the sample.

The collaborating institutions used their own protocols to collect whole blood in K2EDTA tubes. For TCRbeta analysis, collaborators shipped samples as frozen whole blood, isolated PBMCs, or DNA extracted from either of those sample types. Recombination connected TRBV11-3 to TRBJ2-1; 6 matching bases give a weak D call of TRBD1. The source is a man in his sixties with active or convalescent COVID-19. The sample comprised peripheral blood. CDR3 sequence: CASSPGTEQFF. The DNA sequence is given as TGTGCCAGCAGCCCCGGGACAGAGCAGTTCTTC.